One sample yielded the 23 T cell receptor beta chains listed below, sequenced in a study of beta chain features in type 1 diabetes. Study-wide results and limits: Type 1 diabetes patients showed a moderate but significant shortening of TCRB CDR3s in all four CD4+ subsets.

Their target antigens are unknown. Since all of the isolated RNA was reverse transcribed, expressed TCRB transcripts were what got sequenced. Libraries were prepared by immunoSEQ multiplex PCR; TCRdb keeps only in-frame clonotypes and omits some of them. Here the sample spans about 650,000 clones, roughly 12% being singletons. The sample comprised naive CD4+ T cells from blood. The receptors were gathered from a man aged 25-40 years with type 1 diabetes.

The V and J genes are TRBV7-2 and TRBJ1-2; D may be TRBD1 (5 bases). The CDR3 extends over 16 amino acids. Trimming pared 4 bases from V and 8 bases from J, leaving 23 bases between. CDR1 is SGHTA, CDR2 FQGNSA, per germline. CDR3 sequence: CASSSANPGGREGYTF. The DNA for the CDR3 is TGTGCCAGCAGCTCTGCCAACCCCGGTGGCAGGGAAGGCTACACCTTC.

This clone was detected a few times. The V and J genes are TRBV5-1 and TRBJ2-3; 7 bases match TRBD1. Germline CDR1 and CDR2: SGHRS and YFSETQ. Trimming at V came to 2 bases and at J to 7 bases, leaving 7 bases not matched to a gene. The CDR3 consists of 14 residues. The CDR3 region is CASSFGQVKNTQYF. The CDR3 DNA reads TGCGCCAGCAGCTTCGGACAGGTTAAGAATACGCAGTATTTT.

J is TRBJ1-4 and V is TRBV4-2; 9 bases agree with TRBD1. The CDR3 runs to 14 residues. Germline V gives CDR1 LGHNA, CDR2 YNFKEQ. J lost 8 bases, V lost 3 bases, and 4 bases had no gene match. The CDR3 sequence: CASSQDRGREKLFF. The CDR3 DNA follows: TGTGCCAGCAGCCAGGACAGGGGAAGAGAAAAACTGTTTTTT.

This clone was seen only a few times. The chain links TRBV12-5 to TRBJ2-1, with 10 bases fitting TRBD1. V was pared by 5 bases and J by 3 bases, with 7 bases of the junction left unmatched. The CDR3 spans 16 residues. Per the germline V gene, CDR1 is LGHNT and CDR2 is FRNRAP. The CDR3 sequence is CASGPGQGVIYNEQFF. CDR3 bases: TGTGCTAGTGGTCCCGGACAGGGGGTTATCTACAATGAGCAGTTCTTC.

The V and J genes are TRBV5-1 and TRBJ2-3; D is possibly TRBD1 (5 bases). The length of the CDR3 is 16 residues. CDR1 and CDR2 (germline): SGHRS, YFSETQ. V was cut by 3 bases and J by 2 bases, with 16 bases left in between. CDR3 DNA: TGCGCCAGCAGCTCCCCCCGTTCGACAGCCACAGATACGCAGTATTTT. Its translation: CASSSPRSTATDTQYF.

This clone was detected a few times. This sequence joins TRBV28 and TRBJ2-3, with a weak D call TRBD2 (6 bases). The V and J ends lost 7 bases and 3 bases respectively, with 8 bases between them. The CDR3 runs to 12 residues. Germline assignment: CDR1 MDHEN and CDR2 SYDVKM. In nucleotides, the CDR3 is TGTGCCAGCAACGCGGGGACAGATACGCAGTATTTT. This translates into CASNAGTDTQYF.

This clone was seen a handful of times. The V gene is TRBV7-2, the J gene TRBJ2-1, with D perhaps TRBD1 (5 bases). Germline loops: CDR1 SGHTA, CDR2 FQGNSA. The CDR3 spans 12 residues. V was trimmed by 5 bases and J by 13 bases, leaving 15 bases between them. This chain's CDR3 is CASSVIRQKQFF. The DNA of the CDR3 is TGTGCCAGCAGCGTCATTCGACAGAAACAGTTCTTC.

The genes are TRBV4-3 and TRBJ2-3; D perhaps matches TRBD1 (5 bases). Germline CDR1 reads LGHNA; CDR2 reads YSLEER. CDR3 length equals 13 residues. V lost 3 bases and J 4 bases, leaving 8 bases between the germline ends. CDR3 coding DNA: TGCGCCAGCAGCCAGGAACAGGCAGATACGCAGTATTTT. Translated: CASSQEQADTQYF.

The chain recombines TRBV15 with TRBJ2-2; D is unresolved. Trimming pared 3 bases from V and 1 base from J, leaving 3 bases between. From germline, CDR1 is LNHNV and CDR2 YYDKDF (reference sequence). The CDR3 length is 13 residues. CDR3 nucleotides: TGTGCCACCAGCAGTCTGAACACCGGGGAGCTGTTTTTT. Its translation: CATSSLNTGELFF.

This clone was picked up a small number of times. The gene calls are TRBV5-1 and TRBJ2-1, with D perhaps given as TRBD1 or TRBD2 (6 bases each). Germline V gene lookup returns CDR1 SGHRS and CDR2 YFSETQ. This CDR3 spans 16 amino acids. V lost 4 bases and J 0 bases, leaving 14 bases between the germline ends. The CDR3 DNA reads as TGCGCCAGCAGCCCGGACGGGGGCTTCTCCTACAATGAGCAGTTCTTC. Its protein product is CASSPDGGFSYNEQFF.

This clone turned up a few times. The same CDR3 can be traced to other DNA sequences in this sample. The chain combines TRBV5-1 with TRBJ2-7, with 9 nucleotides matching TRBD1. CDR3 length equals 14 residues. CDR1 and CDR2 (germline): SGHRS, YFSETQ. The ends lost 4 bases at V and 6 bases at J; junction bases unmatched: 8. CDR3 bases: TGCGCCAGCAGCCCTGGGGGACAGGGAGGCGAGCAGTACTTC. The encoded protein is CASSPGGQGGEQYF.

This chain uses TRBV6-5 with TRBJ2-3, with D perhaps matching TRBD2 (5 bases). V was trimmed by 7 bases and J by 2 bases, leaving 16 bases between them. The germline V gene encodes CDR1 MNHEY and CDR2 SVGAGI. The CDR3 contains 15 residues. The CDR3 loop is CASISRGRYTDTQYF. CDR3 in DNA: TGTGCCAGCATTTCCCGAGGGAGATACACAGATACGCAGTATTTT.

The table lists this clone with a few counts. V is TRBV6-5 and J is TRBJ2-1; D unresolved. The germline V gene has CDR1 MNHEY and CDR2 SVGAGI. V was cut by 4 bases and J by 4 bases, with 8 bases left in between. CDR3 size: 13 residues. CDR3 region: CASSSDPYNEQFF. As DNA, the CDR3 is TGTGCCAGCAGTTCGGACCCGTACAATGAGCAGTTCTTC.

This chain connects TRBV11-1 to TRBJ2-5, with 9 bases fitting TRBD1. The germline CDR1 and CDR2 sequences are SGHAT and FQDESV (reference sequence). This CDR3 region has 17 residues. The V and J ends lost 5 bases and 4 bases, in that order; junction bases with no gene match: 14. The CDR3 sequence: CASSLGTGPSEIETQYF. CDR3 in DNA: TGTGCCAGCAGCCTTGGGACAGGGCCGTCAGAGATAGAGACCCAGTACTTC. Full variable domain (rest looked up from reference TRBV11-1 and TRBJ2-5): EAEVAQSPRYKITEKSQAVAFWCDPISGHATLYWYRQILGQGPELLVQFQDESVVDDSQLPKDRFSAERLKGVDSTLKIQPAELGDSAMYLCASSLGTGPSEIETQYFGPGTRLLVL.

The chain uses TRBV6-5 and TRBJ2-7; D may be TRBD1 (5 bases). V was shortened by 2 bases and J by 6 bases, with 14 bases between the two germline ends. CDR3 length equals 14 residues. Germline V gene data show CDR1 as MNHEY and CDR2 as SVGAGI. CDR3: CASSYGQGYGEQYF. Here the CDR3 DNA reads TGTGCCAGCAGTTACGGGCAGGGATATGGCGAGCAGTACTTC.

This clone was counted only a few times. V gene TRBV5-6 combines with J gene TRBJ1-4; TRBD1 matches at 8 bases. The V and J ends lost 10 bases and 8 bases, in that order; junction bases with no gene match: 10. The CDR3 sequence is 13 residues long. CDR1 and CDR2 (germline): SGHDT, YYEEEE. CDR3 protein: CASQDRVKEKLFF. The CDR3, as DNA: TGTGCCTCCCAGGACAGGGTAAAGGAAAAACTGTTTTTT. The whole variable domain, remainder taken from reference TRBV5-6 and TRBJ1-4, is DAGVTQSPTHLIKTRGQQVTLRCSPKSGHDTVSWYQQALGQGPQFIFQYYEEEERQRGNFPDRFSGHQFPNYSSELNVNALLLGDSALYLCASQDRVKEKLFFGSGTQLSVL.

This clone has just a few counts. The chain uses TRBV10-3 and TRBJ2-2; D is perhaps TRBD1 (6 bases). V lost 6 bases and J 4 bases, leaving 12 bases between the germline ends. CDR1 is ENHRY and CDR2 is SYGVKD in the germline V gene. The CDR3 runs to 14 residues. This CDR3 is CAISETGFTGELFF. CDR3 DNA sequence: TGTGCCATCAGCGAAACAGGGTTCACCGGGGAGCTGTTTTTT.

This clone was observed a handful of times. This specimen includes other DNA sequences encoding the same CDR3. The rearrangement uses TRBV18 and TRBJ2-5; D not resolved. V was shortened by 5 bases and J by 1 base, with 2 bases between the two germline ends. The CDR3 consists of 11 residues. Looked up from germline, CDR1 is KGHSH and CDR2 is LQKENI. The CDR3 nucleotides read TGTGCCAGCTCAAGCCAAGAGACCCAGTACTTC. Protein: CASSSQETQYF. Full variable domain (outside the CDR3, taken from reference TRBV18 and TRBJ2-5): NAGVMQNPRHLVRRRGQEARLRCSPMKGHSHVYWYRQLPEEGLKFMVYLQKENIIDESGMPKERFSAEFPKEGPSILRIQQVVRGDSAAYFCASSSQETQYFGPGTRLLVL.

This clone was detected only a few times. The chain carries TRBV9 and TRBJ2-1; D is perhaps TRBD1 (5 bases). This CDR3 region has 17 residues. CDR1 is SGDLS, CDR2 YYNGEE, per germline. Between the trimmed V and J ends, which lost 3 bases and 0 bases, there was a span of 16 bases. The CDR3 loop is CASSAIRGISSYNEQFF. The CDR3 DNA sequence: TGTGCCAGCAGCGCCATAAGGGGCATAAGCTCCTACAATGAGCAGTTCTTC.

This clone was found a few times. The V call is TRBV14, the J call TRBJ1-3; D is undetermined. With 0 bases removed from V and 3 bases from J, the gap between germline ends came to 6 bases. The V gene's germline CDR1 is SGHDN and CDR2 FVKESK. The length of the CDR3 is 14 residues. The CDR3, as DNA: TGTGCCAGCAGCCAAGATCTTGTTGGAAACACCATATATTTT. This codes for CASSQDLVGNTIYF.

The rearrangement links TRBV19 to TRBJ2-3, with D maybe TRBD2 (5 bases). The CDR3 covers 12 residues. Germline CDR1 LNHDA, CDR2 SQIVND (reference sequence). Trimming stripped 4 bases from V and 6 bases from J, with 8 bases between. CDR3 sequence reads: CASSTPGDTQYF. As DNA, the CDR3 is TGTGCCAGTAGTACACCGGGGGATACGCAGTATTTT.

In this sample, this clone turned up a few times. The chain uses TRBV7-9 and TRBJ2-3; D might be TRBD1 or TRBD2, each matching 6 bases. Germline V CDR1 and CDR2: SEHNR, FQNEAQ (reference sequence). This CDR3 is built from 15 residues. Trimming took 4 bases from V and 2 from J, leaving 13 bases between them. In nucleotides, the CDR3 is TGTGCCAGCAGCTCAGCACGGGGGCCCACAGATACGCAGTATTTT. Protein product: CASSSARGPTDTQYF.

The chain recombines TRBV2 with TRBJ1-2; D remains unclear. Germline values: CDR1 SNHLY, CDR2 FYNNEI. The ends were cut back, 3 bases at V and 2 bases at J, with 10 bases in the middle. The CDR3 is 14 amino acids. This CDR3 is CASSERVLNYGYTF. DNA of the CDR3: TGTGCCAGCAGTGAGCGAGTGTTAAACTATGGCTACACCTTC.